This T cell receptor beta chain was identified in a study of T cells after yellow fever vaccination. Germline V CDR1 and CDR2: SGHTA, FQGNSA. Trimming removed 4 bases at V and 9 bases at J, with 7 bases between. The CDR3 extends over 11 amino acids. UMIs and a universal primer site were added when TCR cDNA was made by 5'RACE template switching. TCRdb reprocessed the 5' RACE reads with MiXCR, giving one entry per CDR3 protein. The data contain just under 600,000 distinct CDR3 sequences, less than 15% of them singletons. The sequence derives from a man aged 25-40 years who received the YFV17D yellow fever vaccine. This rearrangement joins TRBV7-2 to TRBJ2-1; D not certain. Material: PBMCs, obtained on the day of the yellow fever booster vaccination. The CDR3: CASSWVGEQFF. The CDR3 DNA reads TGTGCCAGCAGCTGGGTTGGTGAGCAGTTCTTC.